The entry below gives a single T cell receptor (beta chain) sequence along with its context. What it binds is unknown. The data were obtained in a study of persistence of HIV-infected CD4 T cells. Study results and limitations: Antigen-responding cells were enriched for degenerate expanded CDR3beta sequences.

Anti-CD3/anti-CD28 beads served as a nonspecific positive control stimulus. Responding CD4+ T cells were sorted by upregulation of both CD40 ligand and CD69. For approximately 20 hours, CD8-depleted PBMCs received anti-CD28/CD49d costimulation, a CD40-blocking antibody and enfuvirtide. V lost 6 bases and J 16 bases, leaving 25 bases between the germline ends. This CDR3 comprises 14 residues. In germline, CDR1 is LNHDA, CDR2 SQIVND (reference sequence). The immunoSEQ assay was version 4, run in survey mode. Each sample used up to 1 ug genomic DNA diluted to approximately 10 ng/uL. Assay: immunoSEQ multiplex PCR; the TCRdb copy retains only in-frame clones and omits some. The sample yields about 37,000 clones, 87% seen once.

This specimen was CD4+ T cells sorted from PBMCs after approximately 19-hour stimulation, taken from a patient who received antiretroviral therapy. The clonotype comes from an adult man with HIV who was CMV-seropositive. The J gene is TRBJ1-5, the V gene TRBV19; a weak D match, TRBD1 (6 bases). This chain's CDR3 is CASRIRPGHFIEHF. CDR3 sequence (DNA): TGTGCCAGTAGGATCCGACCGGGACACTTTATTGAACATTTT. The entire variable domain, with the rest obtained from reference TRBV19 and TRBJ1-5, is as follows: DGGITQSPKYLFRKEGQNVTLSCEQNLNHDAMYWYRQDPGQGLRLIYYSQIVNDFQKGDIAEGYSVSREKKESFPLTVTSAQKNPTAFYLCASRIRPGHFIEHFGDGTRLSIL.